This entry features one TCR beta chain sequence. This entry belongs to a study of blood T cell repertoires in COVID-19. In the study overall: The United States, Italy and Spain were the sources of the acute and convalescent COVID-19 samples. From T cells, B-cell-depleted T cells, or PBMCs came the material, which was cDNA or gDNA.

Only in-frame clones appear in the TCRdb table, and some are missing; sequencing was by immunoSEQ multiplex PCR. The sample lists 150,000 to 200,000 clones; roughly 89% were seen once. The source of this sequence is a middle-aged woman with acute COVID-19. The sequenced sample was PBMCs or T cells enriched from blood (not recorded which).

The CDR3 nucleotides read TGTGCCAGCAGTCCAGGCTACGAGCAGTACTTC. Translation gives CASSPGYEQYF. This chain connects TRBV2 to TRBJ2-7; D not resolved. The V gene lost 5 bases and the J gene lost 3 bases, with 5 bases spanning the gap. Germline V gene data show CDR1 as SNHLY and CDR2 as FYNNEI. There are 11 residues in the CDR3.